This TCR beta chain came from a study of T cells in Graves' hyperthyroidism and ophthalmopathy. Study-level findings and limits: In simple terms, a model built on 13 V-J features told ophthalmopathy apart from stable hyperthyroidism.

Template material for amplifying TCR beta CDR3 regions consisted of RNA transcripts. Primed by the HTBI set, a first-round RT-PCR was run on the TCR CDR3. MiXCR, run by TCRdb on the multiplex PCR reads, gives a single entry per CDR3 protein. The sample contains 700,000 or so distinct CDR3 sequences, about a sixth of which appear only once. This CDR3 region has 13 residues. Germline V CDR1 and CDR2: SGHVS, FNYEAQ. Trimming left V 1 base short and J 7 bases short, with 8 bases between. Patients counted as stable if ophthalmopathy did not develop within 18 months. Hyperthyroidism in the patients, aged 18 to 65, was newly diagnosed and under 2 months in duration. The diagnostic basis comprised clinical symptoms, serum thyroxine and TRAb, thyroid ultrasound and orbital computed tomography. This clonotype was seen a few times. Its antigen is still unknown.

This TCR came from a man aged 18 to 30 with Graves' hyperthyroidism. Sample: blood. The chain has TRBV7-6 and TRBJ1-5; D possibly corresponds to TRBD1 (6 bases). In DNA, the CDR3 is TGTGCCAGCAGCTTAGGGGGGCGGCAGCCCCAGCATTTT. Its translation is CASSLGGRQPQHF.